The clone carrying this T cell receptor beta chain was recorded at least ten times. No antigen is known for it. The data originate from a study of CD8 T cells in ankylosing spondylitis. TCRdb reanalysed the 5' RACE reads using MiXCR and keeps one entry per CDR3 protein. This repertoire shows about 220,000 distinct CDR3 sequences, under 30% found once; its top ten account for 6.6%. This CDR3 has 12 residues. V was cut by 8 bases and J by 4 bases, with 11 bases left in between. Germline V gene data show CDR1 as MNHEY and CDR2 as SVGAGI. Notes on the study in general: Some motif variants were previously reported in reactive arthritis synovial fluid and blood.

The TCR sequence derives from a male donor with ankylosing spondylitis or in good health (not recorded which). The chain recombines TRBV6-5 with TRBJ1-2; D is uncertain. Sequencing input: blood, either unsorted or a sorted T cell fraction (not recorded which). In DNA, the CDR3 is TGTGCCAGCGTGTCCACCTCCTATGGCTACACCTTC. Encoded protein: CASVSTSYGYTF.